This TCR beta chain was recovered during a study of cytomegalovirus exposure and HLA in healthy donors (dated by TCRdb to 2017 to 2019). About the study as a whole: An earlier analysis of under 600 of the donors reported approximately 270 Gb of sequence data and 117 million unique TCR beta sequences from 150 million to 200 million T cells. An early release that covered about 600 HLA-typed donors contained approximately 300 gigabases of sequencing data and 75 million to 100 million unique TCR sequences. Of the approximately 400 genotyped donors, roughly 80% fell in the genetic ancestry cluster associated with self-reported Caucasian donors. The aim of the study was to test whether cataloging public T cell receptors could identify signatures of past pathogen exposure. The T cell repertoires of around 730 subjects were profiled by immunosequencing and related to cytomegalovirus serostatus. Along with the approximately 700-subject first cohort, a separate validation cohort of over a hundred different subjects was used. To predict cytomegalovirus infection status, the study combined high-throughput TCR immunosequencing, statistical association of individual TCRs with disease status, and machine learning. A later analysis re-analyzed previously published TCR beta repertoires from roughly 690 donors and added high-resolution HLA genotyping to study TCR occurrence patterns. In the later analysis, no new phenotypic data were used to find candidate immune exposures; instead, reliance was placed on TCR beta sequences and their occurrence across donors. An earlier analysis of 587 of the donors applied high-throughput TCR beta sequencing to assess whether each TCR beta V gene segment acted as functional or pseudogenic. Donor age, sex, ethnicity and CMV serostatus were collected together with the repertoire data. A later genetic analysis used genome-wide SNP genotypes for about 60% of the roughly 700 donors, treating that subset as a discovery cohort. Every discovery cohort repertoire had been produced on one sequencing platform. HLA typing included class I and class II loci at four-digit resolution. The number of donors typed differed by locus, with about 629-630 for A, B, C, DRB1 and DQB1, over 500 for DQA1, about 610 for DPA1, and around 450 for DPB1. A handful of DR-DQ haplotypes were handled as single units for association and clustering because linkage in the cohort was strong. Among some 410 genotyped donors of the cohort, an average of approximately 220,000 unique TCR beta nucleotide sequences was sequenced per donor, of which 15% to 20% were non-productive.

Broader findings and caveats from the paper: Broadly in line with IMGT annotations, most TCR beta V segments showed up in productive rearrangements about 90% or about 30% of the time in an earlier analysis of under 700 of the donors. A further reported finding was that TCR beta sequences accurately predicted the HLA-A and HLA-B alleles for most subjects in the first cohort. The study listed 164 TCR beta chains as associated with cytomegalovirus. In a later analysis, the rate of TCR association differed among HLA loci, with DRB1 alleles having the most associated TCRs and HLA-C alleles having the fewest. A later genetic analysis reported fewer N-insertions in productive TCRs among donors in an Asian-associated ancestry cluster than the approximately 670-donor mean. A later analysis reported that several top co-occurrence clusters appeared linked to parvovirus B19, influenza, CMV and Epstein-Barr virus. In vitro tests confirmed that a few of the cytomegalovirus-associated TCR beta chains recognize cytomegalovirus antigens. The authors suggested that the approach could potentially be extended to other disease states and immunological phenotypes. A cluster of highly shared sequence variants was judged likely to be a technical artifact of the sequencing pipeline. Presence/absence analyses assumed roughly uniform sequencing depth across donors, an assumption that may not hold. In both the original and validation cohorts, the classifier was reported to diagnose cytomegalovirus status with high specificity and sensitivity. Because some donors lacked HLA typing at each locus, the association tests relied only on the typed subset. Compared with equally common non-associated chains, HLA-associated TCR beta chains in a later analysis were more clonally expanded and had lower generation probabilities. Strong co-occurrence of HLA alleles, especially DR and DQ, made assigning TCR associations to individual alleles difficult. Linkage disequilibrium might explain the correlated functional status among segregating V segments, but an unknown experimental factor could not be ruled out. Most TCR sequences were observed very rarely across donors, whereas some public TCRs were present in many individuals. At a false discovery rate of 0.05, a later analysis linked under 20,000 TCR beta sequences to specific HLA alleles. V-gene and J-gene trimming of TCR beta chains was associated with a missense DCLRE1C variant in a later genetic analysis, and the association was replicated in an independent cohort. In a later analysis, most CMV-associated TCR beta chains were found to appear HLA-restricted, with HLA associations seemingly driven largely by CMV exposure. The only immune exposure information available for the cohort was CMV serostatus. The earlier analysis of fewer than 750 of the donors excluded some 16 rarely observed V segments, including chromosome 9 orphons, because counts were too low. Some IMGT-functional V segments, including TRBV6-2 and TRBV6-3, could not be distinguished by the 87-base-pair reads and were therefore excluded. The cohort was sequenced for TCR beta chains only, and without alpha or paired-chain data the features that could be detected were limited.

The cohort comprised several hundred healthy bone marrow donors. At the time of sampling, every cohort member was nominally healthy, though immune exposures that went unrecorded were likely present. The donor was CMV seronegative and was included in the group of a few hundred seronegative cohort members. Every donor gave a peripheral blood sample, and the peripheral blood mononuclear cells from that sample were used for TCR beta sequencing. The Qiagen DNeasy Blood Extraction Kit was used to extract genomic DNA from the blood cell samples. Trimming takes 3 bases from V and 3 bases from J, and the germline ends sit 11 bases apart. Measured from the cysteine to the phenylalanine, the CDR3 is 15 residues long. Of the read, only the CDR3 DNA is kept; its 45 bases are in frame from base 1. CDR1 is given as WNHNN and CDR2 as SYGVQD, both from the germline V gene (reference sequence). Worth noting for this clone: The specificity of this receptor is unknown. No base-level quality is on record; no much larger clone is a single base apart.

Library construction relied on the immunoSEQ multiplex PCR assay. A mixture of 60 forward primers for TCR Vbeta segments and 13 reverse primers for TCR Jbeta segments was used in the multiplex PCR. Amplification of the CDR3 region of rearranged TCR beta genes was performed with a multiplex PCR assay on genomic DNA. On the Illumina HiSeq System, the amplified TCR beta libraries were sequenced as 87-base-pair reads. From the authors' description of their analysis: A later analysis counted about 80 million unique TCR beta chains across the 650 to 800 repertoires, and 10 million to 11 million of these chains were shared by at least two donors. Raw reads were error-corrected and collapsed into unique sequences by a nearest-neighbor algorithm in which closely related sequences were merged to remove PCR and sequencing errors. Alignment of CDR3 sequences to IMGT reference sequences was used to assign V, D and J gene segments. For a sequence to be retained, a match of at least six nucleotides was required to both a V gene segment and a J gene segment. Rearrangements were called productive when the CDR3 lacked stop codons and stayed in frame with V and J; all others were non-productive. CDR3 was defined by IMGT convention, running from the second conserved V-encoded cysteine to the conserved J-encoded phenylalanine. Sequences without an unambiguous match to a single V gene segment were excluded from the earlier analysis of 450 to 650 of the donors. In an earlier analysis of roughly 500 of the donors, V segments were called functional above 56.7% productive rearrangements and were called segregating when the between-donor standard deviation exceeded 5%. A statistical classification framework was developed to diagnose cytomegalovirus status using the catalog of TCR beta chain sequences. In a later analysis, V and J genes were assigned by comparing TCR nucleotide sequences against IMGT/GENE-DB human TR gene sequences. Using the TCRdist pipeline, a later analysis assigned CDR3 sequences along with most-parsimonious VDJ recombination scenarios. In a later analysis, every TCR beta chain was defined by the combination of its CDR3 amino acid sequence and its V-gene family, and reads without a unique V-gene family were dropped. To address suspected cross-contamination and a sequencing artifact, a later analysis removed 450 to 700 highly shared, low-generation-probability nucleotide sequences. A later analysis calculated a clonal expansion index for each public chain from normalized within-repertoire ranks of inferred template counts. Generation probabilities in a later analysis came from a VDJ recombination model fitted to out-of-frame rearrangements, and those results were checked against IGoR. In a later analysis, TCR-TCR, TCR-HLA and TCR-CMV co-occurrence was scored with hypergeometric tests, and a repertoire-size bias correction was applied to TCR pairs. A later analysis estimated false discovery rates by permuting HLA or CMV assignments 20 times. In a later analysis, co-occurring TCRs were grouped with DBSCAN, and TCRdist sequence similarity was added when clustering was performed within HLA-allele-positive subsets. Repertoires with fewer than 30,000 or more than 120,000 public chains were left out of co-occurrence clustering, as were five repertoires with anomalous nucleotide sharing. Held by TCRdb, this immuneACCESS table contains in-frame sequences only and omits some clones. Under half of the omission traces to an unresolved V gene where checked; the cause of the rest is unknown. Clonal size and the V and J genes are those of that table, whereas D and trimming came from the DNA. The sample has 200,000 to 250,000 clones on record, around nine tenths of them singletons. Of the sample, 0.95% to 1.1% is held by the ten largest clones.

The chain is made from TRBV10-1 and TRBJ1-4; a weak D assignment points to TRBD1 (6 bases agree). The sequenced material came from PBMCs. This TCR derives from a woman between 18 and 29 years old in good health and CMV-seronegative. The CDR3 amino acid sequence is: CASSEGGTPNEKLFF. The nucleotide sequence reads as follows: TGCGCCAGCAGTGAAGGGGGAACCCCTAATGAAAAACTGTTTTTT.